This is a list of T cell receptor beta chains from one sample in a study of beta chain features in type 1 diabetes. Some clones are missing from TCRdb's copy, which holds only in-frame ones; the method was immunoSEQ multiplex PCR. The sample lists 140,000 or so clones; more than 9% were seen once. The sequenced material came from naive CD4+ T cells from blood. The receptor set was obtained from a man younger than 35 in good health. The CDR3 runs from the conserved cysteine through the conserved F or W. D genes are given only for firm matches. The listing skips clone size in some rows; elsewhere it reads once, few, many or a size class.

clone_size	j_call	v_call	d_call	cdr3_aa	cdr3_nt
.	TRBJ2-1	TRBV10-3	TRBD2	CAISEYPNERGATNEQFF	TGTGCCATCAGTGAGTACCCAAATGAGCGGGGGGCCACCAATGAGCAGTTCTTC
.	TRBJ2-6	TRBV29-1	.	CSVVHSGANVLTF	TGCAGCGTTGTACACTCTGGGGCCAACGTCCTGACTTTC
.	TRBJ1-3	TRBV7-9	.	CASSSPDTGNTIYF	TGTGCCAGCAGTTCCCCGGACACTGGAAACACCATATATTTT
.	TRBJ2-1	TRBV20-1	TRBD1	CSAERGTGLFF	TGCAGTGCTGAACGTGGGACAGGGTTGTTCTTC
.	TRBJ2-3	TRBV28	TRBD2	CATVDTSGRADTQYF	TGTGCCACCGTAGATACTAGCGGTCGCGCAGATACGCAGTATTTT
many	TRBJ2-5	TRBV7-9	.	CASSPDQAGTETQYF	TGTGCCAGCAGCCCCGACCAAGCGGGTACAGAGACCCAGTACTTC
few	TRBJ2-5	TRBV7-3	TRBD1	CASSLKPGQGVQETQYF	TGTGCCAGCAGCCTAAAACCGGGACAGGGGGTCCAAGAGACCCAGTACTTC
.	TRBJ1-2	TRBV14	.	CASSQDLSSVYGYTF	TGTGCCAGCAGCCAAGATCTTAGTTCCGTCTATGGCTACACCTTC
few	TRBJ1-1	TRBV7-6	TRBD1	CASSLWDSPTEAFF	TGTGCCAGCAGCTTATGGGACAGTCCCACTGAAGCTTTCTTT
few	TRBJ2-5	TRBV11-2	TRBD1	CASSSDDRGPRETQYF	TGTGCCAGCAGCTCCGACGACAGGGGGCCGCGGGAGACCCAGTACTTC
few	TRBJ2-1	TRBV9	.	CASSVGPGNEQFF	TGTGCCAGCAGCGTAGGTCCAGGGAATGAGCAGTTCTTC
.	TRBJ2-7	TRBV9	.	CASSSRDEQYF	TGTGCCAGCAGCTCCAGGGACGAGCAGTACTTC
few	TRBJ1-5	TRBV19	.	CASSYRGQPQHF	TGTGCCAGTAGCTATAGGGGTCAGCCCCAGCATTTT
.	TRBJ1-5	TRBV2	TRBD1	CASSWQRGQGNQPQHF	TGTGCCAGCAGTTGGCAGAGGGGACAGGGGAATCAGCCCCAGCATTTT
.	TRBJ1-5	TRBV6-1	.	CASGQNSNQPQHF	TGTGCCAGTGGACAGAATAGCAATCAGCCCCAGCATTTT
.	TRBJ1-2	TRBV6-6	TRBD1	CASSYTDRGGSGYTF	TGTGCCAGCAGTTACACCGACAGGGGAGGCTCTGGCTACACCTTC
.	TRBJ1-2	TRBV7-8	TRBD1	CASSSPGGASNNYGYTF	TGTGCCAGCAGCTCACCAGGGGGTGCGAGCAATAACTATGGCTACACCTTC
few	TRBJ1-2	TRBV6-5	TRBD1	CASRIQGVRGYTF	TGTGCCAGCAGAATACAGGGGGTGCGTGGCTACACCTTC
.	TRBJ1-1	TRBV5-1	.	CASSLDRNTEAFF	TGCGCCAGCAGCCTCGACAGGAACACTGAAGCTTTCTTT
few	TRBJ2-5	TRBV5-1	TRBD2	CASSLSPSGNQETQYF	TGCGCCAGCAGCTTGAGCCCTAGCGGGAACCAAGAGACCCAGTACTTC
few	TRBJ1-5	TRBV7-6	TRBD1	CASSSLPGQAQPQHF	TGTGCCAGCAGCTCTCTCCCGGGACAGGCACAGCCCCAGCATTTT
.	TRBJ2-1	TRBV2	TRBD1	CATSLGDRGSNEQFF	TGTGCCACCTCCCTAGGGGACAGGGGAAGCAATGAGCAGTTCTTC
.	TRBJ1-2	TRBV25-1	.	CASSEAGPGYGYTF	TGTGCCAGCAGTGAAGCTGGGCCAGGGTATGGCTACACCTTC
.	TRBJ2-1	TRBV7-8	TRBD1	CASSLPGTVYNEQFF	TGTGCCAGCAGCTTACCTGGGACAGTTTACAATGAGCAGTTCTTC
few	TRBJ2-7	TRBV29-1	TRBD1	CSVGRTGDYEQYF	TGCAGCGTCGGAAGGACAGGGGACTACGAGCAGTACTTC
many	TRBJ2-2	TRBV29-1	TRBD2	CSVSGGNTGELFF	TGCAGCGTTAGCGGGGGGAACACCGGGGAGCTGTTTTTT
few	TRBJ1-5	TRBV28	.	CASSWGPGWQPQHF	TGTGCCAGCAGCTGGGGGCCGGGTTGGCAGCCCCAGCATTTT
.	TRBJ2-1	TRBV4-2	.	CASSQEGGGLSSYNEQFF	TGTGCCAGCAGCCAAGAGGGCGGGGGCCTTAGCTCCTACAATGAGCAGTTCTTC
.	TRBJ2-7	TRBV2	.	CASSEPFAAGAYEQYF	TGTGCCAGCAGTGAACCGTTTGCCGCAGGGGCCTACGAGCAGTACTTC
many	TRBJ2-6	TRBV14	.	CASSPSGGVWSGANVLTF	TGTGCCAGCAGCCCCTCAGGAGGGGTCTGGTCTGGGGCCAACGTCCTGACTTTC
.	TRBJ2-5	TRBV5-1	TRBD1	CASSLIKAGGAETQYF	TGCGCCAGCAGCTTAATAAAGGCAGGGGGCGCGGAGACCCAGTACTTC
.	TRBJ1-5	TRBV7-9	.	CASSLARDNQPQHF	TGTGCCAGCAGCTTAGCCCGAGATAATCAGCCCCAGCATTTT
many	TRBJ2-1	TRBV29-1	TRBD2	CSVDERGGDEQFF	TGCAGCGTTGACGAGCGGGGGGGCGATGAGCAGTTCTTC
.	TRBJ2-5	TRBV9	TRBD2	CASSVVLAGGQETQYF	TGTGCCAGCAGCGTAGTGCTAGCGGGGGGGCAAGAGACCCAGTACTTC
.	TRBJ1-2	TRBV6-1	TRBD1	CASSTQTGANYGYTF	TGTGCCAGCAGCACCCAGACAGGGGCAAACTATGGCTACACCTTC
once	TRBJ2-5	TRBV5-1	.	CASSLGGGLQETQYF	TGCGCCAGCAGCTTGGGTGGGGGGTTGCAAGAGACCCAGTACTTC
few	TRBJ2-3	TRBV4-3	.	CASSQDQADTQYF	TGCGCCAGCAGCCAAGACCAGGCAGATACGCAGTATTTT
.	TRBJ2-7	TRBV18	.	CASSPPSRGTYEQYF	TGTGCCAGCTCACCACCTTCCAGGGGAACCTACGAGCAGTACTTC